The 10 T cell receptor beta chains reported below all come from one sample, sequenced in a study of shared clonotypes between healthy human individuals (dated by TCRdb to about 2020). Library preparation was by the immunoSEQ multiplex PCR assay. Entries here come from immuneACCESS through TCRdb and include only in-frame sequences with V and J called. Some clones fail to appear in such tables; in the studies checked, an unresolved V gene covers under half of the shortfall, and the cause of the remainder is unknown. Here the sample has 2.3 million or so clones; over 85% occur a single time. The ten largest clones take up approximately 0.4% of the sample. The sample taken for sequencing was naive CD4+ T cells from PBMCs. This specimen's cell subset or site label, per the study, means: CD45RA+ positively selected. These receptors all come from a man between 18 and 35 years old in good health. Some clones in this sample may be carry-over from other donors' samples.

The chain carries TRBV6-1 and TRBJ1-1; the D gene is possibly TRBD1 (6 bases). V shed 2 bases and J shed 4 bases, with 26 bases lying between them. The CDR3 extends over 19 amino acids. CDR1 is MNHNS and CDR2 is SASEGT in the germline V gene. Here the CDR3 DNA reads TGTGCCAGCAGTGAACGGGGGTGGGGGGGCCCCGCCTGGACCACTGAAGCTTTCTTT. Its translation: CASSERGWGGPAWTTEAFF.

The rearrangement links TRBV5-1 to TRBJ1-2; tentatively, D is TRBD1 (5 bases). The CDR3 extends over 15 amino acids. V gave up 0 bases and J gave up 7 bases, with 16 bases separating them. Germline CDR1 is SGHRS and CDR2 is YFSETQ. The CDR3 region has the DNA TGCGCCAGCAGCTTGGGGACACCCGTCGAAGGTGGCTACACCTTC. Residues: CASSLGTPVEGGYTF.

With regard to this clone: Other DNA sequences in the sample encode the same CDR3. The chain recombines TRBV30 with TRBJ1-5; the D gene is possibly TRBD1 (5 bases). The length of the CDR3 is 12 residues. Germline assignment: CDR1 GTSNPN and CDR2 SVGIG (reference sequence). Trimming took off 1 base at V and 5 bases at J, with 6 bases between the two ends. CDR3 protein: CAWSGGDQPQHF. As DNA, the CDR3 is TGTGCCTGGAGTGGGGGGGATCAGCCCCAGCATTTT. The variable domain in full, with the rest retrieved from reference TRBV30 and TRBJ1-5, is SQTIHQWPATLVQPVGSPLSLECTVEGTSNPNLYWYRQAAGRGLQLLFYSVGIGQISSEVPQNLSASRPQDRQFILSSKKLLLSDSGFYLCAWSGGDQPQHFGDGTRLSIL.

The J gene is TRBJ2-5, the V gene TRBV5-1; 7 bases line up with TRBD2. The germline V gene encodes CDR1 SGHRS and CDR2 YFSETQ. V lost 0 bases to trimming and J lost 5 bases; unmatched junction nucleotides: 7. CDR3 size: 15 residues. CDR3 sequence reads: CASSLVLAMSETQYF. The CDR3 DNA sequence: TGCGCCAGCAGCTTGGTACTAGCGATGAGTGAGACCCAGTACTTC.

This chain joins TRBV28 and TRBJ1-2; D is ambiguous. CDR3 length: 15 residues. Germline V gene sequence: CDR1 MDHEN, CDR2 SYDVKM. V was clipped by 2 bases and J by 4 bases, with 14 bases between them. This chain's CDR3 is CASSLTQTRGYGYTF. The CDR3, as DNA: TGTGCCAGCAGTTTAACTCAGACCCGCGGCTATGGCTACACCTTC.

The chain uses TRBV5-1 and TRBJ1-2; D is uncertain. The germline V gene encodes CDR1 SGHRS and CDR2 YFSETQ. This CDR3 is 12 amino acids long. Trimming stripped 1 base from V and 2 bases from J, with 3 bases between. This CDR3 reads CASSLNNYGYTF. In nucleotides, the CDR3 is TGCGCCAGCAGCTTGAACAACTATGGCTACACCTTC.

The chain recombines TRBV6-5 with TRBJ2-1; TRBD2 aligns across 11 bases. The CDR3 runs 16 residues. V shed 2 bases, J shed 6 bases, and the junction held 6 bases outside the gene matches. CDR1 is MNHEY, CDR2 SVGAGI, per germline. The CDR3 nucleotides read TGTGCCAGCAGTTACCGCGGGACTAGCGGAATCAATGAGCAGTTCTTC. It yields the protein CASSYRGTSGINEQFF.

CDR3 nucleotide sequence: TGTGCCAGCAGTTTCTCGGGACCCGCAGTGATCGAGCAGTTCTTC. Its protein is CASSFSGPAVIEQFF. The chain has TRBV28 and TRBJ2-1; D possibly uses TRBD1 or TRBD2 (5 bases each). CDR1 and CDR2 from the germline V gene are MDHEN and SYDVKM. Deletions cut 3 bases from V and 10 bases from J, with 19 bases between. The CDR3 totals 15 residues.

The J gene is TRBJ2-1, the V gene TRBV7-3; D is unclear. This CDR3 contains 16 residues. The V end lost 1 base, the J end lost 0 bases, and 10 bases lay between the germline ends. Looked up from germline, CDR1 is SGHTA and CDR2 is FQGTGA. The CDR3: CASSLSGPSSYNEQFF. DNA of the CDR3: TGTGCCAGCAGCTTAAGTGGCCCTAGCTCCTACAATGAGCAGTTCTTC.

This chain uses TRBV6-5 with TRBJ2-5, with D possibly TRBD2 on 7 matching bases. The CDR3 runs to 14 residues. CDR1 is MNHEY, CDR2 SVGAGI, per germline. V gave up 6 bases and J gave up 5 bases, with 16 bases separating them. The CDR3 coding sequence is TGTGCCAGCAGAGAGGGGGGGACGATGGAGACCCAGTACTTC. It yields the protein CASREGGTMETQYF.